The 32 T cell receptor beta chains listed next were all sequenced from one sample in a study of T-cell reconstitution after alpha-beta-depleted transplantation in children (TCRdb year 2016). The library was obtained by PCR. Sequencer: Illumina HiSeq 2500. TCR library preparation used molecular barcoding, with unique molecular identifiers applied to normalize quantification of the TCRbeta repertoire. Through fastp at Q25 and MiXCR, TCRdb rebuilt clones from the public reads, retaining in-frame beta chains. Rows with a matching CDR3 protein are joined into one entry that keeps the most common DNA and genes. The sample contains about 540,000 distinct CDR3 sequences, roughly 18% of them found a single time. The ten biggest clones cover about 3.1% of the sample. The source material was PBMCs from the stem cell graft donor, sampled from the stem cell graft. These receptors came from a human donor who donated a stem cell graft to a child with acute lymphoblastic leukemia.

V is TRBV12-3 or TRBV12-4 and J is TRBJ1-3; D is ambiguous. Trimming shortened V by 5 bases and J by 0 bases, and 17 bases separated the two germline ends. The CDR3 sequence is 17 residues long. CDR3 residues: CASSQLLDGYSGNTIYF. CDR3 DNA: TGTGCCAGCAGTCAACTCCTGGACGGCTACTCTGGAAACACCATATATTTT.

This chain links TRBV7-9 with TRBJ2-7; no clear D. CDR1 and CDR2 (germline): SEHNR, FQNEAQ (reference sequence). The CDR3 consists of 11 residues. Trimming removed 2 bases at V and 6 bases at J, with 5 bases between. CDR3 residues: CASSLRTEQYF. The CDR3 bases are TGTGCCAGCAGCTTACGGACCGAGCAGTACTTC.

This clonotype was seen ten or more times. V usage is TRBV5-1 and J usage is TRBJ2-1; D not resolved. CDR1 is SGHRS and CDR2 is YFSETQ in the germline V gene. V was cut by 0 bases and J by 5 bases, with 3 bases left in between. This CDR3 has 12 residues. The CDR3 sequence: CASSLVHNEQFF. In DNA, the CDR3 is TGCGCCAGCAGCTTGGTCCACAATGAGCAGTTCTTC.

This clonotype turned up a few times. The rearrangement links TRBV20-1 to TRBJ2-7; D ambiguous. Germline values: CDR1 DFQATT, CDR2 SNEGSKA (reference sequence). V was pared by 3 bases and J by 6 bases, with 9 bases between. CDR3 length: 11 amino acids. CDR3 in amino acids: CSARRGGEQYF. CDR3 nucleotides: TGCAGTGCTAGGAGAGGCGGCGAGCAGTACTTC.

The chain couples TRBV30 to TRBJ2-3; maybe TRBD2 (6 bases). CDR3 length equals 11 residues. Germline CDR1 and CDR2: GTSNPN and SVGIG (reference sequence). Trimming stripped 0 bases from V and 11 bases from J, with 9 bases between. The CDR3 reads CAWSVAEGQYF. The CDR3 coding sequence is TGTGCCTGGAGTGTAGCGGAGGGGCAGTATTTT.

CDR3: CASSQVFGGANRYEQYF. Written as DNA, the CDR3 is TGCGCCAGCAGCCAAGTGTTTGGAGGGGCTAATCGCTACGAGCAGTACTTC. This sequence joins TRBV4-1 and TRBJ2-7, with TRBD2 as a possible D gene (6 bases). There are 17 residues in the CDR3. The V gene's germline CDR1 is MGHRA and CDR2 YSYEKL. V lost 1 base and J 3 bases, leaving 19 bases between the germline ends.

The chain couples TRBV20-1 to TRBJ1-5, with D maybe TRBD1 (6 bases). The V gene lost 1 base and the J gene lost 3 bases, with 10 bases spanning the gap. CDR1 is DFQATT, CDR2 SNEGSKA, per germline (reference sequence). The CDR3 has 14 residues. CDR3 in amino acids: CSARATGPNQPQHF. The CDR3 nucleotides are TGCAGTGCTAGAGCCACAGGGCCCAATCAGCCCCAGCATTTT.

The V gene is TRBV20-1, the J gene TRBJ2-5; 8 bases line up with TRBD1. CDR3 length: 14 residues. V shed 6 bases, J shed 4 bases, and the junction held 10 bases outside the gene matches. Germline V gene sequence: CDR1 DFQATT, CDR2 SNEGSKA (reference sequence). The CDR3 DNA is TGCAGTGCCCAAACAGGGACAGGTATAGAGACCCAGTACTTC. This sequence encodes CSAQTGTGIETQYF.

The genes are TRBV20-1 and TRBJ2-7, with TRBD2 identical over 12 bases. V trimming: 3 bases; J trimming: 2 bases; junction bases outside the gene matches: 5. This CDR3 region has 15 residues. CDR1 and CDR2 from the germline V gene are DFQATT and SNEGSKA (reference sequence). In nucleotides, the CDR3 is TGCAGTGCTAGGGATACTAGCGGGAGGCCCTACGAGCAGTACTTC. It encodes CSARDTSGRPYEQYF.

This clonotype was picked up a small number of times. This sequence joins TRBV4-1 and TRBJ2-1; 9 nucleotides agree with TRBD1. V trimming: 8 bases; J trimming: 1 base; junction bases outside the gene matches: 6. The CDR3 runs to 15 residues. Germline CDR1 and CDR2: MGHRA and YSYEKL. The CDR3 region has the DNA TGCGCCAGCCGCGACAGGGGGGGATCCTACAATGAGCAGTTCTTC. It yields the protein CASRDRGGSYNEQFF.

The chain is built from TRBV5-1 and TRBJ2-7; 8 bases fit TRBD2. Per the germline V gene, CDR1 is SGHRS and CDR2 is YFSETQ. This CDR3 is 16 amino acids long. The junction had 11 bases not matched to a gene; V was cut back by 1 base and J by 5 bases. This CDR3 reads CASSLYGREGPDEQYF. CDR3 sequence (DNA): TGCGCCAGCAGCTTGTACGGACGGGAGGGCCCGGACGAGCAGTACTTC.

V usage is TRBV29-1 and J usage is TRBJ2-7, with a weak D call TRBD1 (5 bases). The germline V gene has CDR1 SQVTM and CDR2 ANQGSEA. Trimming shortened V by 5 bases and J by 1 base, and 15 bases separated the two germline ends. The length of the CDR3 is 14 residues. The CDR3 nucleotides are TGCAGCGTTCAAATGCCAGGGATATCCTACGAGCAGTACTTC. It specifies CSVQMPGISYEQYF.

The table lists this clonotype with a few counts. Here the CDR3 reads CASSGPGQGAWGYTF. CDR3 nucleotides: TGTGCCAGCAGTGGGCCGGGACAGGGGGCCTGGGGCTACACCTTC. The V gene is TRBV12-3 or TRBV12-4, the J gene TRBJ1-2, with 12 positions matching TRBD1. V was clipped by 5 bases and J by 8 bases; unmatched bases: 9. This CDR3 region has 15 residues.

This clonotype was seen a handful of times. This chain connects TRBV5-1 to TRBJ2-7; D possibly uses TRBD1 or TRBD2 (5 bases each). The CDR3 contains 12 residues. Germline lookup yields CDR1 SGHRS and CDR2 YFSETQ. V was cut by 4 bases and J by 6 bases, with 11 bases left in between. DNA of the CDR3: TGCGCCAGCAGCCTCCGGGGCCTCGAGCAGTACTTC. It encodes CASSLRGLEQYF.

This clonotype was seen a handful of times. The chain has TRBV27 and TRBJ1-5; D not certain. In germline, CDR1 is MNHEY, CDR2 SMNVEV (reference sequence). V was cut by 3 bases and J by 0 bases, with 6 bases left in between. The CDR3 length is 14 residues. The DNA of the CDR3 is TGTGCCAGCAGTTTGTGGTATAGCAATCAGCCCCAGCATTTT. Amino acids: CASSLWYSNQPQHF.

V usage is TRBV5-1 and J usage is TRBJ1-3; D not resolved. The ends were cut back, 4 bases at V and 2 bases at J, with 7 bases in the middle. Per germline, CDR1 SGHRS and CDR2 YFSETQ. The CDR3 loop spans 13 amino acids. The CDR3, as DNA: TGCGCCAGCAGCAGGGATCCTGGAAACACCATATATTTT. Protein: CASSRDPGNTIYF.

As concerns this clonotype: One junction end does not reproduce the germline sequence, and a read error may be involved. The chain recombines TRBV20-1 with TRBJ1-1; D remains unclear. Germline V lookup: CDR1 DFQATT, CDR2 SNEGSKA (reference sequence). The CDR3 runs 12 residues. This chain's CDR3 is CSAPQTNTEPFF. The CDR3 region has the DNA TGCAGTGCTCCCCAGACGAACACTGAACCTTTCTTT.

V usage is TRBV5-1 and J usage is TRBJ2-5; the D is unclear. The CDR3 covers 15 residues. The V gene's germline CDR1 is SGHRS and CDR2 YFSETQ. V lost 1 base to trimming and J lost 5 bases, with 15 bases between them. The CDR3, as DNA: TGCGCCAGCAGCTTGTTGGCAGTATTAAGGGAGACCCAGTACTTC. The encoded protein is CASSLLAVLRETQYF.

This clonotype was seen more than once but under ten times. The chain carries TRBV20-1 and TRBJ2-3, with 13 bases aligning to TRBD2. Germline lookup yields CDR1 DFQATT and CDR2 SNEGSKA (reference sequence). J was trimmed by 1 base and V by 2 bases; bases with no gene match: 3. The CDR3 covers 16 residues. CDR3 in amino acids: CSARPTSGRGTDTQYF. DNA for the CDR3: TGCAGTGCTAGACCTACTAGCGGGAGGGGCACAGATACGCAGTATTTT.

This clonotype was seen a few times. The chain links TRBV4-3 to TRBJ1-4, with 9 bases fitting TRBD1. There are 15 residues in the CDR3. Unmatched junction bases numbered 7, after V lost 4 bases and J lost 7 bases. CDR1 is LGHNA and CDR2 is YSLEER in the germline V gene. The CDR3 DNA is TGCGCCAGCAGCCGACCCGGGACAGGGCGTGAAAAACTGTTTTTT. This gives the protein CASSRPGTGREKLFF.

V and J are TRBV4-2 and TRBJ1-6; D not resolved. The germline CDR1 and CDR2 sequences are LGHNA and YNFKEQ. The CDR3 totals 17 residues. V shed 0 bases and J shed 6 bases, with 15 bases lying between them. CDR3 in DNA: TGTGCCAGCAGCCAAGATGGAAAGGCCATTATTAATTCACCCCTCCACTTT. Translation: CASSQDGKAIINSPLHF.

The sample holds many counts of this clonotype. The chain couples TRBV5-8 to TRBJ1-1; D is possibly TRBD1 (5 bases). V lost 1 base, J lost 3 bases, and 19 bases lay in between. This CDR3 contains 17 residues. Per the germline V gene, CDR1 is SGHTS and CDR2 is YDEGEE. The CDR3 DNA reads TGTGCCAGCAGCTTGAGGGAGTTCGACAGCCTATACACTGAAGCTTTCTTT. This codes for CASSLREFDSLYTEAFF.

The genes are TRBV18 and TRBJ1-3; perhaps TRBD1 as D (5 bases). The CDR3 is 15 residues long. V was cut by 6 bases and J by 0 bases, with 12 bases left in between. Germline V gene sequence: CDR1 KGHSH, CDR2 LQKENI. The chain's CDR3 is CASSGTSSSGNTIYF. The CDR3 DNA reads TGTGCCAGCTCCGGGACTTCGAGCTCTGGAAACACCATATATTTT.

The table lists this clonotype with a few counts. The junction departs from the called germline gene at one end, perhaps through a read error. Here the CDR3 reads CASSEGRSSYYEQFF. For the CDR3, the DNA is TGTGCCAGTAGTGAGGGGAGGAGCTCCTACTATGAGCAGTTCTTC. The V and J genes are TRBV19 and TRBJ2-1, with D possibly matching TRBD2 (6 bases). The length of the CDR3 is 15 residues. The germline V gene encodes CDR1 LNHDA and CDR2 SQIVND (reference sequence). The whole variable domain, remainder taken from reference TRBV19 and TRBJ2-1, is DGGITQSPKYLFRKEGQNVTLSCEQNLNHDAMYWYRQDPGQGLRLIYYSQIVNDFQKGDIAEGYSVSREKKESFPLTVTSAQKNPTAFYLCASSEGRSSYYEQFFGPGTRLTVL.

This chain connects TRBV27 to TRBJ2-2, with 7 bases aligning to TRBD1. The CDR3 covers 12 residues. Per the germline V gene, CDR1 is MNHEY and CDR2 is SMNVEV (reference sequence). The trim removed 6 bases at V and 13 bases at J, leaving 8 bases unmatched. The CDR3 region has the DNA TGTGCCAGCAGCCAAGACAGGGTGGGGCTGTTTTTT. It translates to CASSQDRVGLFF.

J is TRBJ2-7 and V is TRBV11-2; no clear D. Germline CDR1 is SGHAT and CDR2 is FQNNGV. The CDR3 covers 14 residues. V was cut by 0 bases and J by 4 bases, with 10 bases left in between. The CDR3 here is CASSLETGFYEQYF. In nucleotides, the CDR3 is TGTGCCAGCAGCTTAGAGACCGGATTTTACGAGCAGTACTTC.

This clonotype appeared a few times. CDR3 amino acids: CALSEGGEQFF. The CDR3 nucleotides read TGTGCCTTATCAGAGGGCGGTGAGCAGTTCTTC. This chain joins TRBV10-3 and TRBJ2-1; possibly TRBD2 for D (5 bases). V gave up 11 bases and J gave up 9 bases, with 14 bases separating them. The CDR3 consists of 11 residues. The germline V gene has CDR1 ENHRY and CDR2 SYGVKD.

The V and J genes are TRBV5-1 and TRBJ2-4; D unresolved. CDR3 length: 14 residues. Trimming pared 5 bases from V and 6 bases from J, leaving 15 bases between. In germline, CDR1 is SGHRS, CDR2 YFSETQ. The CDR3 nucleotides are TGCGCCAGCAGACCCGTTTCCGGTCCAAACATTCAGTACTTC. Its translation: CASRPVSGPNIQYF.

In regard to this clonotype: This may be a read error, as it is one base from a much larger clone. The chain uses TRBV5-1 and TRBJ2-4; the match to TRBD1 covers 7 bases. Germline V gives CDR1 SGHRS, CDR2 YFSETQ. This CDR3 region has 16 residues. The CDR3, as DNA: TGCGCCAGCAGCTTGGATAGGGGGCTAGCCAAAAACATGCAGTACTTC. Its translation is CASSLDRGLAKNMQYF.

CDR3 bases: TGTGCCAGCAGTTCCTCTGGAATCCCCCCGGGGAAAGGAAACACCATATATTTT. Encoded protein: CASSSSGIPPGKGNTIYF. The rearrangement uses TRBV27 and TRBJ1-3; the D is unclear. Trimming removed 4 bases from V and 4 bases from J, with 23 bases in between. The CDR3 is made up of 18 amino acids. Germline CDR1 is MNHEY and CDR2 is SMNVEV (reference sequence).

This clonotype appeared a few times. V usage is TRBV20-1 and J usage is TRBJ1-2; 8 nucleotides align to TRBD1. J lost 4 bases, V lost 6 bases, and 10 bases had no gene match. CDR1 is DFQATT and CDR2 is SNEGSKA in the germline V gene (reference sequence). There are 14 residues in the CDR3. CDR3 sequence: CSAATRTGIYGYTF. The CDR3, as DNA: TGCAGTGCGGCCACCCGGACAGGGATCTATGGCTACACCTTC.

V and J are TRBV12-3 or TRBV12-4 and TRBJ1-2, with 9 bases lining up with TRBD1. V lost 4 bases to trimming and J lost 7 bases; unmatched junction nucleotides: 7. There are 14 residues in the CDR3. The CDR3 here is CASSWTGVGAGYTF. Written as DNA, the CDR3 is TGTGCCAGCAGTTGGACAGGGGTTGGGGCTGGCTACACCTTC.